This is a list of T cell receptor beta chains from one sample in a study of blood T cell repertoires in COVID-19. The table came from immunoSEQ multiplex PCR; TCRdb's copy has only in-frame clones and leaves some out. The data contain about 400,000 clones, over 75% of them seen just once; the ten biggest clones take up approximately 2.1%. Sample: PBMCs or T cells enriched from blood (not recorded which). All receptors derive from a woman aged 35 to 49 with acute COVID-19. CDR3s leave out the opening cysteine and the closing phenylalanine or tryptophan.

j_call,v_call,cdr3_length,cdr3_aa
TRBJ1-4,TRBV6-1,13,ASSEGGGWNEKLF
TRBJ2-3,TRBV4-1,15,ASSQVALAGTTDTQY
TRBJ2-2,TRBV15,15,ATSRGRDRGITGELF
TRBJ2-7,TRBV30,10,AWSQQGLEQY
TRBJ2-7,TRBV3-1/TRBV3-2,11,ASSQGASYEQY
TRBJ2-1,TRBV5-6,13,ASTDRDREFNEQF
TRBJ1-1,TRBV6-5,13,ASSYRSGVDTEAF
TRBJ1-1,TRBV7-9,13,ASSAIREANTEAF
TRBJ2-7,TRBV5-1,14,ASSLEVADRAYEQY
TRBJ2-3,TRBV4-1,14,ASSHPEGLGTDTQY
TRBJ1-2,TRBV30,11,AWSLQGADGYT
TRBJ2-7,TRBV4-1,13,ASSPTGTGVHEQY
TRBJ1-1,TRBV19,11,ASSIFGGTEAF
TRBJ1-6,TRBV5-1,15,ASSLTTGGTSNSPLH
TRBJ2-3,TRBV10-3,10,AISDGTDTQY
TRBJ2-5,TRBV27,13,ASSSRMPGVETQY
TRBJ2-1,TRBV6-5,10,ASSYSRHEQF
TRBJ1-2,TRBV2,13,ASTHLGGPNYGYT
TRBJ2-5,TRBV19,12,ASSREGGRETQY
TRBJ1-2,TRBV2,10,ASSGDRYGYT
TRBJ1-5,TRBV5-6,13,ASKRGLNSNQPQH
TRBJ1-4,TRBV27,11,ASSRDRAEKLF
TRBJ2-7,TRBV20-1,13,SASASGRASYEQY
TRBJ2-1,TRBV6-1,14,ASSEGPSGGMNEQF
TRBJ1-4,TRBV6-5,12,ASRSAGSHEKLF
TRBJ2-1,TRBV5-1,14,ASSLGRGGFNNEQF
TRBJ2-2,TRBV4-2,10,ASSPSTGELF
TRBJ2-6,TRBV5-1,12,ASSLNPGANVLT
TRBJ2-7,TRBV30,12,AWGPGQGTYEQY
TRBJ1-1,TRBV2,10,ASRSTGTEAF
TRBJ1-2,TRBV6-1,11,ASSEDGGTGYT
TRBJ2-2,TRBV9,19,ASSADTKIWAGGPNTGELF
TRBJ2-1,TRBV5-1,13,ASSFGGLVPNEQF